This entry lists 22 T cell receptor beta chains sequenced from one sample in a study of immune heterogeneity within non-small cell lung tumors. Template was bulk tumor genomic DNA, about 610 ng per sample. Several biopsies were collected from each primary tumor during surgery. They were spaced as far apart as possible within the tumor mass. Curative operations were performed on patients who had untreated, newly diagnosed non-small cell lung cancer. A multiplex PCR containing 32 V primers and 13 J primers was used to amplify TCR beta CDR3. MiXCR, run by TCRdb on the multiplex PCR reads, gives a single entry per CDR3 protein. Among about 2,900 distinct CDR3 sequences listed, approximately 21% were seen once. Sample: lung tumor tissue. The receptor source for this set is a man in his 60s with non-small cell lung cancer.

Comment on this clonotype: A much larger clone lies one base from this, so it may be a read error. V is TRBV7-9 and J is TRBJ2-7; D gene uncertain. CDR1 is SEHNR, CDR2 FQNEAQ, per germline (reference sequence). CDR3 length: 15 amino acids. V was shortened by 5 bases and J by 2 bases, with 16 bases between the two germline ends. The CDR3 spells CASSTYPSRTYEQYF. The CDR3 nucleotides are TGTGCCAGCAGCACTTACCCGAGTAGAACCTACGAGCAGTACTTC.

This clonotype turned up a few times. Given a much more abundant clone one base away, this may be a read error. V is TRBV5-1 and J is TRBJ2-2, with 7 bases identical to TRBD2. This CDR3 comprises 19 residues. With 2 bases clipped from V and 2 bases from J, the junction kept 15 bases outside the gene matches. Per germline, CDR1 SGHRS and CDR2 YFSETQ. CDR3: CASSLREPYSGGNTGELFF. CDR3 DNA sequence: TGCGCCAGCAGCTTAAGGGAGCCGTATTCGGGGGGAAACACCGGGGAGCTGTTTTTT. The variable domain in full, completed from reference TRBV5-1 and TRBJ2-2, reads KAGVTQTPRYLIKTRGQQVTLSCSPISGHRSVSWYQQTPGQGLQFLFEYFSETQRNKGNFPGRFSGRQFSNSRSEMNVSTLELGDSALYLCASSLREPYSGGNTGELFFGEGSRLTVL.

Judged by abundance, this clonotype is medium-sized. The CDR3 spells CASGLAGVGNEQFF. The DNA for the CDR3 is TGTGCCAGCGGACTAGCGGGAGTAGGCAATGAGCAGTTCTTC. The J gene is TRBJ2-1, the V gene TRBV6-1; 13 bases line up with TRBD2. Per germline, CDR1 MNHNS and CDR2 SASEGT. This CDR3 contains 14 residues. Trimming took 8 bases from V and 6 from J; bases not matched to a gene: 4.

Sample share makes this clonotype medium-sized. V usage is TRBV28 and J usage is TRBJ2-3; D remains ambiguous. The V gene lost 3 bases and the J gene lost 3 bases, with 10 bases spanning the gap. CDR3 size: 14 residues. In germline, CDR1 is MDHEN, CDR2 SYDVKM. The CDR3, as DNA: TGTGCCAGCAGTTTCGAGGCAGAAACAGATACGCAGTATTTT. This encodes CASSFEAETDTQYF.

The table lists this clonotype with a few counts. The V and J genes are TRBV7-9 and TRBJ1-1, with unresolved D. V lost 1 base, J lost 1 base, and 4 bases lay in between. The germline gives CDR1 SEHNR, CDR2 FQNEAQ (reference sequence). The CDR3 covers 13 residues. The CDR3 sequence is CASSLVGNTEAFF. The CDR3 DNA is TGTGCCAGCAGCTTAGTTGGGAACACTGAAGCTTTCTTT.

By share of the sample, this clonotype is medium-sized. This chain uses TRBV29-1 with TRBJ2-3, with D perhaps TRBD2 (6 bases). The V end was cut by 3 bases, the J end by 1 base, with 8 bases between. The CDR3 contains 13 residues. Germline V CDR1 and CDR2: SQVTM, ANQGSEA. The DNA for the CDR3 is TGCAGCGTTGAGACTAGTGGCACAGATACGCAGTATTTT. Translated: CSVETSGTDTQYF.

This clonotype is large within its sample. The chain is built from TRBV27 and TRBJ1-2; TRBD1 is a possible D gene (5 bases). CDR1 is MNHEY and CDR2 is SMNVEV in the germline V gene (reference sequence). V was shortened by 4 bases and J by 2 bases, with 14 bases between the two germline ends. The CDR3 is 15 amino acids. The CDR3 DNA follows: TGTGCCAGCAGTTACCTTCGGGGACTCAACTATGGCTACACCTTC. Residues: CASSYLRGLNYGYTF.

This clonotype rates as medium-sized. In nucleotides, the CDR3 is TGTGCCAGCAGCTTTGGGACTAGCGGGAGAGTTCGGACCGGGGAGCTGTTTTTT. Translating gives CASSFGTSGRVRTGELFF. V and J are TRBV9 and TRBJ2-2; 14 bases fit TRBD2. J gave up 5 bases and V 4 bases, and 10 bases lay outside the gene matches. The germline CDR1 and CDR2 sequences are SGDLS and YYNGEE. The CDR3 is 18 amino acids.

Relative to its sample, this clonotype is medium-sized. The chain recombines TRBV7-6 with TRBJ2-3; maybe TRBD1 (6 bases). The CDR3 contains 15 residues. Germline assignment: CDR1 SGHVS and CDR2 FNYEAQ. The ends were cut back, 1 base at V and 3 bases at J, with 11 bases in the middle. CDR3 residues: CASSLGGHSTDTQYF. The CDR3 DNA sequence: TGTGCCAGCAGCTTAGGGGGACATTCGACAGATACGCAGTATTTT.

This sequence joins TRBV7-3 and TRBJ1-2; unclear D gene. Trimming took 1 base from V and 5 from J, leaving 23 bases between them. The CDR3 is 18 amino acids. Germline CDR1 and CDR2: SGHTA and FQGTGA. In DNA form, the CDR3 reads TGTGCCAGCAGCTTAAGTTTTAGGTTATCTGGTTCTATGTATGGCTACACCTTC. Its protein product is CASSLSFRLSGSMYGYTF.

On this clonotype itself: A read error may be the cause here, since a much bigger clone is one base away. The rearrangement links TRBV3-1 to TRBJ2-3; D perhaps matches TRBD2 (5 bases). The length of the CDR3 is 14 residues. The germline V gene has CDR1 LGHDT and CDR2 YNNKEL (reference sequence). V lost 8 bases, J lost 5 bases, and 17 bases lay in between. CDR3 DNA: TGTGCCAGCGGCCCGACTGCTCGGGGAGATACGCAGTATTTT. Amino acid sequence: CASGPTARGDTQYF.

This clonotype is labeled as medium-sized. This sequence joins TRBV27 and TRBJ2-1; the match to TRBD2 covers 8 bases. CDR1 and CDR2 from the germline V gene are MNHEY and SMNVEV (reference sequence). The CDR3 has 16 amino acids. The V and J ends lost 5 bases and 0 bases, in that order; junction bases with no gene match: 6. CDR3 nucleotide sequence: TGTGCCAGCAGTCGGAGCGGGACTAGCTCCTACAATGAGCAGTTCTTC. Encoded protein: CASSRSGTSSYNEQFF.

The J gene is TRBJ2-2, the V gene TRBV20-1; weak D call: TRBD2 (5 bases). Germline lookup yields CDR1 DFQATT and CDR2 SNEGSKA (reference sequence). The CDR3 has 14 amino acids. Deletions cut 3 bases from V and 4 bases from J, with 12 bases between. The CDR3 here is CSARGRRITGELFF. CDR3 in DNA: TGCAGTGCTAGGGGCCGGAGGATCACCGGGGAGCTGTTTTTT.

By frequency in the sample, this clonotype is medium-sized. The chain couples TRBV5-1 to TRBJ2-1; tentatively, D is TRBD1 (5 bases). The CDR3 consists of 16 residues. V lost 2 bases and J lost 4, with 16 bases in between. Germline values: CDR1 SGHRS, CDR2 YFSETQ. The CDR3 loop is CASSLQDRSKYNEQFF. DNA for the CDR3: TGCGCCAGCAGCTTACAGGACCGAAGTAAATACAATGAGCAGTTCTTC.

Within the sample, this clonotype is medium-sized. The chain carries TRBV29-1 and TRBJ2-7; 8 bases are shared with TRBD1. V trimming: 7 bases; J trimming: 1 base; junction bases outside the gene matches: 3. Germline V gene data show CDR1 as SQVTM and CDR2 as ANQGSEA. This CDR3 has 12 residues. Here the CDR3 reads CSGRQGSYEQYF. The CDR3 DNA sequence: TGCAGCGGCCGACAGGGGTCCTACGAGCAGTACTTC.

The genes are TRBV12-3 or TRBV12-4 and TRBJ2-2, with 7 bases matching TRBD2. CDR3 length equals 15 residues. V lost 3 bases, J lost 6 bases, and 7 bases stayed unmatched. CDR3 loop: CASSFGGGRAGELFF. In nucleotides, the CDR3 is TGTGCCAGCAGTTTTGGGGGAGGGCGGGCCGGGGAGCTGTTTTTT.

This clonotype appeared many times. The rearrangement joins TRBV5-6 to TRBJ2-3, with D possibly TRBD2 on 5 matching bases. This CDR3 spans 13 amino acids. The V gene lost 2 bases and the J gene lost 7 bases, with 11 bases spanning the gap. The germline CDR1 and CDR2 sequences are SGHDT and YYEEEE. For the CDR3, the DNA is TGTGCCAGCAGCTTCGGGAACCGGAATACGCAGTATTTT. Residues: CASSFGNRNTQYF.

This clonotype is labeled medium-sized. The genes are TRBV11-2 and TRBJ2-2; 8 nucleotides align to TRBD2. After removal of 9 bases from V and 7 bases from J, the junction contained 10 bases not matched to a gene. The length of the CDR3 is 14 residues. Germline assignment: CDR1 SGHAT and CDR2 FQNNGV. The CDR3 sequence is CASTTGTRIGELFF. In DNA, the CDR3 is TGTGCCAGTACCACCGGGACTAGAATCGGGGAGCTGTTTTTT.

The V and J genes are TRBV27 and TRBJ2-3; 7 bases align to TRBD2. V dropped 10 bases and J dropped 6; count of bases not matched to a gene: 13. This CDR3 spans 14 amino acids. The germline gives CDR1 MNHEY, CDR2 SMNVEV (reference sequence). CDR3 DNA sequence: TGTGCCATCAGCCCTCACCCCGGGGGGGATACGCAGTATTTT. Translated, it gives CAISPHPGGDTQYF.

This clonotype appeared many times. The chain's CDR3 is CASSRPGAETQYF. CDR3 nucleotides: TGTGCCAGTAGCCGGCCGGGAGCGGAGACCCAGTACTTC. V and J are TRBV19 and TRBJ2-5, with D possibly being TRBD2 (6 bases). CDR1 and CDR2 from the germline V gene are LNHDA and SQIVND (reference sequence). Trimming shortened V by 6 bases and J by 5 bases, and 13 bases separated the two germline ends. CDR3 size: 13 residues.

In nucleotides, the CDR3 is TGTGCCATCACCCCTAACGCCGGGAGCTCCTACAATGAGCAGTTCTTC. The encoded protein is CAITPNAGSSYNEQFF. The rearrangement uses TRBV7-6 and TRBJ2-1; tentative D call: TRBD2 (6 bases). The germline V gene encodes CDR1 SGHVS and CDR2 FNYEAQ. V lost 10 bases and J 0 bases, leaving 19 bases between the germline ends. The CDR3 has 16 amino acids.

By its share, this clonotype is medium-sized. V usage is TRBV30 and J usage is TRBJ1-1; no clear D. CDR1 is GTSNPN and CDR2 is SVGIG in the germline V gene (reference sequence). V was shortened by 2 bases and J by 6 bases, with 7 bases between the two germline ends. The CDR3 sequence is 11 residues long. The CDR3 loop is CAWSTESEAFF. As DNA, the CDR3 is TGTGCCTGGAGTACAGAGTCTGAAGCTTTCTTT.